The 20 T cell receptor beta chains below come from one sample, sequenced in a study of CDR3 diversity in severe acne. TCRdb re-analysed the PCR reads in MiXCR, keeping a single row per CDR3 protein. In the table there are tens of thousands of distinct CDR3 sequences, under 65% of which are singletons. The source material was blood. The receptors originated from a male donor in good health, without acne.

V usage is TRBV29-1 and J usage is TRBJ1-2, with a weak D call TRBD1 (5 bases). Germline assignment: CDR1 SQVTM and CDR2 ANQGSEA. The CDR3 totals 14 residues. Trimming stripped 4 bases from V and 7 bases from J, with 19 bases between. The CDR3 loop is CSVGFGAFGGGYTF. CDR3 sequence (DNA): TGCAGCGTTGGTTTTGGGGCCTTCGGGGGTGGCTACACCTTC.

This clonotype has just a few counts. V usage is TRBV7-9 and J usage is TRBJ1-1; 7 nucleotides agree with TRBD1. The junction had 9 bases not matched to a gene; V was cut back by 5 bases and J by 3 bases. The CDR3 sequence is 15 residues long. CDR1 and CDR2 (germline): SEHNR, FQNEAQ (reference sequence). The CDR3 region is CASSPRGSSDTEAFF. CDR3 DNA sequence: TGTGCCAGCAGCCCCAGGGGGTCCTCAGACACTGAAGCTTTCTTT.

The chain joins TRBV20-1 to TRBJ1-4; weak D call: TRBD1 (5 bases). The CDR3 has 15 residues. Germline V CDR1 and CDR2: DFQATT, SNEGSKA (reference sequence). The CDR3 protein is CSTRDSAGFGEKLFF. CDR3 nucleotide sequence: TGCAGCACCAGGGATAGTGCAGGGTTTGGTGAAAAACTGTTTTTT.

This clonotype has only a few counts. The CDR3 spells CASSDAAFSNQPQHF. The CDR3 DNA follows: TGTGCCAGCAGTGACGCAGCGTTTAGCAATCAGCCCCAGCATTTT. The V gene is TRBV6-1, the J gene TRBJ1-5; D is unresolved. Germline CDR1 MNHNS, CDR2 SASEGT. CDR3 length: 15 amino acids. The V gene lost 3 bases and the J gene lost 0 bases, with 9 bases spanning the gap.

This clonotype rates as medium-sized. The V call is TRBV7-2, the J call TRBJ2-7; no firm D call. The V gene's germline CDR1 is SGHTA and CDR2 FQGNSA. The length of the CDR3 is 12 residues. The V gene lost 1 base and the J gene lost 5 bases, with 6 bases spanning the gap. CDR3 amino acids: CASSLGGHEQYF. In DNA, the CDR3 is TGTGCCAGCAGCTTAGGCGGCCACGAGCAGTACTTC.

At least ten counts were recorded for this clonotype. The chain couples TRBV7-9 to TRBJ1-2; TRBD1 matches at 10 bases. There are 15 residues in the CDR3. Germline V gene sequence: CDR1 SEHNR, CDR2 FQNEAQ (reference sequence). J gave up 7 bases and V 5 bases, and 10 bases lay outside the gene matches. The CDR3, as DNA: TGTGCCAGCAGCCTCCAGACAGGGGGCGAAGTTGGCTACACCTTC. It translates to CASSLQTGGEVGYTF.

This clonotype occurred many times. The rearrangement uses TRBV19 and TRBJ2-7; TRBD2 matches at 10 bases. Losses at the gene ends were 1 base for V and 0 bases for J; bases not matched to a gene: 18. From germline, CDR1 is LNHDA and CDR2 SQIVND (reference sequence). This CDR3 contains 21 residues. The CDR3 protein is CASSIVYFNFSGTSASYEQYF. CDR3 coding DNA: TGTGCCAGTAGTATAGTTTACTTCAATTTTTCCGGGACTAGCGCCTCCTACGAGCAGTACTTC.

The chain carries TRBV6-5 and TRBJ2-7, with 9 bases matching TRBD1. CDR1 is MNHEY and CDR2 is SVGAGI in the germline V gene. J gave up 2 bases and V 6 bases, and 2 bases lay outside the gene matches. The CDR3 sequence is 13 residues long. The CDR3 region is CASRRDRAYEQYF. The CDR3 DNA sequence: TGTGCCAGCAGACGGGACAGGGCCTACGAGCAGTACTTC.

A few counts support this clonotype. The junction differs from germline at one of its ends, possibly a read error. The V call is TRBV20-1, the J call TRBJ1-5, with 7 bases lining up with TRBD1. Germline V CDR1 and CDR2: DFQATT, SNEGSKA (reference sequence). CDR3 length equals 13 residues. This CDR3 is CSATQGGNQPQHF. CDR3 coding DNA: TGTAGTGCGACCCAGGGGGGCAATCAGCCCCAGCATTTT.

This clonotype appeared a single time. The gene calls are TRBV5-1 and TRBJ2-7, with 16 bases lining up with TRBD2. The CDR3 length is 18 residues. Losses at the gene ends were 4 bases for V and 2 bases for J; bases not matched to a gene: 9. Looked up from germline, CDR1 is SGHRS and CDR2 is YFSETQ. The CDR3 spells CASSQPSGTSGRAYEQYF. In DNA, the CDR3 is TGCGCCAGCAGCCAACCCTCCGGGACTAGCGGGAGGGCCTACGAGCAGTACTTC. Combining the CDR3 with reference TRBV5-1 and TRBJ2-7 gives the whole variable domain KAGVTQTPRYLIKTRGQQVTLSCSPISGHRSVSWYQQTPGQGLQFLFEYFSETQRNKGNFPGRFSGRQFSNSRSEMNVSTLELGDSALYLCASSQPSGTSGRAYEQYFGPGTRLTVT.

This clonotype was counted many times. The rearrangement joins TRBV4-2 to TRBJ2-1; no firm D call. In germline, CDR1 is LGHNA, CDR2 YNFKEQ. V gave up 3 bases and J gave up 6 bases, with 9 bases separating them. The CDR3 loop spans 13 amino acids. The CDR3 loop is CASSHPYGNEQFF. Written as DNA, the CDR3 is TGTGCCAGCAGCCACCCCTATGGCAATGAGCAGTTCTTC.

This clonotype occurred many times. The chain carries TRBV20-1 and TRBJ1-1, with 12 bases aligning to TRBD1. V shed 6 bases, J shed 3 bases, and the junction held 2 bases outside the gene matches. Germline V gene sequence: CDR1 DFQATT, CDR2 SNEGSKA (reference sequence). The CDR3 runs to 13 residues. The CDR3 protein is CSARDRGHTEAFF. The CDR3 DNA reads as TGCAGTGCCCGGGACAGGGGGCACACTGAAGCTTTCTTT.

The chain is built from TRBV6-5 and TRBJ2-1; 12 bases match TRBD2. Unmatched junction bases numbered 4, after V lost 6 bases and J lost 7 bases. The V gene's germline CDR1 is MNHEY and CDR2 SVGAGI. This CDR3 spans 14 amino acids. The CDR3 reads CASRTSGRGNEQFF. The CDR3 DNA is TGTGCCAGCAGGACTAGCGGGAGAGGGAATGAGCAGTTCTTC.

The CDR3 loop reads CASRSPGETQYF. CDR3 nucleotide sequence: TGTGCCAGCAGATCCCCAGGAGAGACCCAGTACTTC. This sequence joins TRBV12-3 or TRBV12-4 and TRBJ2-5; no reliable D call. Trimming took off 6 bases at V and 4 bases at J, with 9 bases between the two ends. The CDR3 loop spans 12 amino acids.

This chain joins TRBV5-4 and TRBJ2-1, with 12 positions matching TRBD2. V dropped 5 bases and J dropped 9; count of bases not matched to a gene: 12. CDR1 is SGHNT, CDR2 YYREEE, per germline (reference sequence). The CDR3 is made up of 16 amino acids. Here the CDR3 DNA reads TGTGCCAGCAGGCCGACTAGCGGGGGCCCTTTAGCTGAGCAGTTCTTC. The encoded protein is CASRPTSGGPLAEQFF.

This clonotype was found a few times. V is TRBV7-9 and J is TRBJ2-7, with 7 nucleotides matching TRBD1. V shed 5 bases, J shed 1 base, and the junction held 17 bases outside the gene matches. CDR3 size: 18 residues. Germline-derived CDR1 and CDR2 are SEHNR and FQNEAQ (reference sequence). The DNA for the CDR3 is TGTGCCAGCAGCCCCAGCCTATACAGGGGATCACAATCCTACGAGCAGTACTTC. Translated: CASSPSLYRGSQSYEQYF.

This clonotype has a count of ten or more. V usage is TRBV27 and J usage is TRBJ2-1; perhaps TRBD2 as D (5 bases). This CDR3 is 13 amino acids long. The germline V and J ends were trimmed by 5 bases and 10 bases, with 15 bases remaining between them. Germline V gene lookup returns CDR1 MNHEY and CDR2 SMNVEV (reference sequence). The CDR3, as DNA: TGTGCCAGCAGTATACTAGTAGGTCGCGAGCAGTTCTTC. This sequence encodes CASSILVGREQFF.

The CDR3 sequence: CSVEGAAGAMETQYF. As DNA, the CDR3 is TGCAGCGTTGAGGGGGCGGCTGGGGCCATGGAGACCCAGTACTTC. The chain links TRBV29-1 to TRBJ2-5; a possible D gene is TRBD1 (6 bases). The germline CDR1 and CDR2 sequences are SQVTM and ANQGSEA. The germline V and J ends were trimmed by 3 bases and 5 bases, with 19 bases remaining between them. This CDR3 has 15 residues.

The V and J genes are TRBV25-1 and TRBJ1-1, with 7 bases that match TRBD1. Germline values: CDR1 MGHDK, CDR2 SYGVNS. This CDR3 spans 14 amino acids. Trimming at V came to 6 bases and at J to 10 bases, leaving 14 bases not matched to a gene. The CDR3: CASSPQGQAGGAFF. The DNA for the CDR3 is TGTGCCAGCAGCCCACAAGGACAGGCCGGGGGAGCTTTCTTT.

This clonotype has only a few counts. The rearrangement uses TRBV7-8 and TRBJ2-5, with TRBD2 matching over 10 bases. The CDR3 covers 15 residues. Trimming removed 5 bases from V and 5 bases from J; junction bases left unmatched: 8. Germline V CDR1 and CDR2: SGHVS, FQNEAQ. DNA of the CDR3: TGTGCCAGCAGCCCCCCTCTAGCGGGGGAGGAGACCCAGTACTTC. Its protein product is CASSPPLAGEETQYF. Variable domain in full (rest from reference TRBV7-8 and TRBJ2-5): GAGVSQSPRYKVAKRGQDVALRCDPISGHVSLFWYQQALGQGPEFLTYFQNEAQLDKSGLPSDRFFAERPEGSVSTLKIQRTQQEDSAVYLCASSPPLAGEETQYFGPGTRLLVL.